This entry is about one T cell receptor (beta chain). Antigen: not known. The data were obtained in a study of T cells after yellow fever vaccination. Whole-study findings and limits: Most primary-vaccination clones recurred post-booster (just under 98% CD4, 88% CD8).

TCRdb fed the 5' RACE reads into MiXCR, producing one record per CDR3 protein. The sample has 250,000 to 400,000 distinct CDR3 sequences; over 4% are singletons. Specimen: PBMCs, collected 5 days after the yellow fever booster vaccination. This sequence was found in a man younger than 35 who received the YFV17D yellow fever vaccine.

DNA for the CDR3: TGTGCCTGGAGTCGAGACAGAAGCACAGATACGCAGTATTTT. Translating it yields CAWSRDRSTDTQYF. V usage is TRBV30 and J usage is TRBJ2-3, with D maybe TRBD1 (5 bases). CDR1 is GTSNPN and CDR2 is SVGIG in the germline V gene (reference sequence). The CDR3 sequence is 14 residues long. Trimming pared 2 bases from V and 0 bases from J, leaving 9 bases between.